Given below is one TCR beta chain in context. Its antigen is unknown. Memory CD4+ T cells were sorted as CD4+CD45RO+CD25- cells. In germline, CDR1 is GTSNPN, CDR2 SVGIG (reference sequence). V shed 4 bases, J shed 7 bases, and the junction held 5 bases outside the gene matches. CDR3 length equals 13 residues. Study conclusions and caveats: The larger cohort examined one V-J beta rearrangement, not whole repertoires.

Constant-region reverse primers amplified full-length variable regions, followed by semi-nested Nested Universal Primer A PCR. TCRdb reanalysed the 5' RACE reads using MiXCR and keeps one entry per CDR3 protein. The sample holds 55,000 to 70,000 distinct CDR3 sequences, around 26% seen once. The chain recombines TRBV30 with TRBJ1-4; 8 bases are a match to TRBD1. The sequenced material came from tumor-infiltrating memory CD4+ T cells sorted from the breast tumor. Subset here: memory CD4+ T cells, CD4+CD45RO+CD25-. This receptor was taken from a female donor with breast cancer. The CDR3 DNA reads TGTGCCTGGACTCGACAGGGGAGTGAAAAACTGTTTTTT. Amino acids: CAWTRQGSEKLFF.